This TCR beta chain was sequenced for a study of blood T cell repertoires in COVID-19. About the study: Samples came from the United States, Italy and Spain, spanning acute and convalescent COVID-19. PBMCs, B-cell-depleted T cells, or T cells were the source of the cDNA or gDNA that made up the material.

Original analysis: Reference gene primer amplification gave estimated nucleated cell counts. Generated by immunoSEQ multiplex PCR, the TCRdb table keeps only in-frame clones and is missing some. The D gene and trimming were derived from the DNA, and the V and J assignments and clone size from that table. Here the sample spans 120,000 or so clones, 65% to 85% being singletons. V was shortened by 1 base and J by 7 bases, with 8 bases between the two germline ends. Germline CDR1 reads SGHAT; CDR2 reads FQNNGV. The CDR3 runs to 13 residues. The source of this sequence is a man in his 70s with acute or convalescent COVID-19. This chain links TRBV11-2 with TRBJ2-1, with D tentatively TRBD2 (5 bases). Sequencing used peripheral blood. In nucleotides, the CDR3 is TGTGCCAGCAGCTTAGCGGGGTGGAATGAGCAGTTCTTC. It yields the protein CASSLAGWNEQFF.